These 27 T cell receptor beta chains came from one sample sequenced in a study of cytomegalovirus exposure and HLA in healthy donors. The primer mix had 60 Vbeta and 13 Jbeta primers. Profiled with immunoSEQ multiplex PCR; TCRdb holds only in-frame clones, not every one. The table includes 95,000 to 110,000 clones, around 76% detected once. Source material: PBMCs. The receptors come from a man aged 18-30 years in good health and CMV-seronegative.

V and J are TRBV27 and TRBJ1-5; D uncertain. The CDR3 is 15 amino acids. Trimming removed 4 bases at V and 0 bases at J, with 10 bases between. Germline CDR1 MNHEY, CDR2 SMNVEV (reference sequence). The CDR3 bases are TGTGCCAGCAGTTCGAGCCCCCCTAGCAATCAGCCCCAGCATTTT. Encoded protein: CASSSSPPSNQPQHF.

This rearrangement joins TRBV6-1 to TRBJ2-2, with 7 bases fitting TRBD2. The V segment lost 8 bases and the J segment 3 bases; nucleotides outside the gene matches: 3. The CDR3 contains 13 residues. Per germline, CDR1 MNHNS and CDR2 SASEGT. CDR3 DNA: TGTGCCAGCTGGGGGGGGGACACCGGGGAGCTGTTTTTT. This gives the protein CASWGGDTGELFF.

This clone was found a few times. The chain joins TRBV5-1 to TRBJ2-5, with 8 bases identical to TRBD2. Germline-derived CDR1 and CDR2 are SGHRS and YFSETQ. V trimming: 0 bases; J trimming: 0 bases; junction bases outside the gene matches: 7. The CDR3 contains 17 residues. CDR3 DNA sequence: TGCGCCAGCAGCTTGGCTGGTAGCGGGGTGAACCAAGAGACCCAGTACTTC. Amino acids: CASSLAGSGVNQETQYF.

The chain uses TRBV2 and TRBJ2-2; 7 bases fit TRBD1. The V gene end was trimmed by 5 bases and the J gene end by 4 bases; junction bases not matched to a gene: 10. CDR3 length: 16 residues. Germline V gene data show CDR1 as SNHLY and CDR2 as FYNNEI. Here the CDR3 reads CASSFHQTGSTGELFF. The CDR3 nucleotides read TGTGCCAGCAGTTTCCACCAGACAGGGTCCACCGGGGAGCTGTTTTTT.

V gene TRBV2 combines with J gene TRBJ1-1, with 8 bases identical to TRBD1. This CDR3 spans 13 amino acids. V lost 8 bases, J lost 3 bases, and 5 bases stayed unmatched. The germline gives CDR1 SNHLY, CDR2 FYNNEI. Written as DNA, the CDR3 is TGTGCCAGCCGACAGGGGTGGGACACTGAAGCTTTCTTT. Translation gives CASRQGWDTEAFF.

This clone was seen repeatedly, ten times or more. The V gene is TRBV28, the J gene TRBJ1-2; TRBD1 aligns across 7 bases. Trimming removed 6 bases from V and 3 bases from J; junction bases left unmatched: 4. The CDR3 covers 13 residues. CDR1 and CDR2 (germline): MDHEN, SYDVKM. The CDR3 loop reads CASSQTGYYGYTF. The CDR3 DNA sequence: TGTGCCAGCAGCCAGACAGGGTACTATGGCTACACCTTC.

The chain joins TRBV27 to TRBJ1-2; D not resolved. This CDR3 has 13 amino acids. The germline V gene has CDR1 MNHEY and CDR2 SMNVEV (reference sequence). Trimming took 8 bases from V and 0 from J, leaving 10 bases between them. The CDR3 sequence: CASATETNYGYTF. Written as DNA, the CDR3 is TGTGCCAGCGCTACGGAGACTAACTATGGCTACACCTTC.

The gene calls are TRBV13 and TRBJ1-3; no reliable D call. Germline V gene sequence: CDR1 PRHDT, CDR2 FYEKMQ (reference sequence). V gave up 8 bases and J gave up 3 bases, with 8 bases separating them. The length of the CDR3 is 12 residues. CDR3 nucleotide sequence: TGTGCCAGCCGGTTCATTGGAAACACCATATATTTT. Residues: CASRFIGNTIYF.

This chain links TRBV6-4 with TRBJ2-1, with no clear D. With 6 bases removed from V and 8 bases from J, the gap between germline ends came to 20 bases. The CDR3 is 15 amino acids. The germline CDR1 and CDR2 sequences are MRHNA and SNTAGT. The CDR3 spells CASSPEVRSPHEQFF. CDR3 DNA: TGTGCCAGCAGCCCCGAGGTGCGAAGTCCCCATGAGCAGTTCTTC.

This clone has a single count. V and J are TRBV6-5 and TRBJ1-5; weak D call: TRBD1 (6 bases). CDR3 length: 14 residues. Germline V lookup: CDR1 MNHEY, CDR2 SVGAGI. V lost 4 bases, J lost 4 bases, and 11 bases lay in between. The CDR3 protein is CASSSGVKNQPQHF. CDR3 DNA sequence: TGTGCCAGCAGTTCAGGGGTTAAAAATCAGCCCCAGCATTTT.

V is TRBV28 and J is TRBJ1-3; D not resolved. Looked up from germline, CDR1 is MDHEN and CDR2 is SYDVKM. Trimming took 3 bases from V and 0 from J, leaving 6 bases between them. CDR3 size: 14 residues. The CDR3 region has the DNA TGTGCCAGCAGTTTTGAGCCCTCTGGAAACACCATATATTTT. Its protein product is CASSFEPSGNTIYF.

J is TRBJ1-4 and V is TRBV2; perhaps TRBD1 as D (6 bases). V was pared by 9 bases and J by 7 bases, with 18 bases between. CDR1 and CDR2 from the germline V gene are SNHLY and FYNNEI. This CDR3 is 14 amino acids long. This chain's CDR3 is CASTQDLGGEKLFF. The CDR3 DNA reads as TGTGCCAGTACTCAGGACCTAGGGGGTGAAAAACTGTTTTTT. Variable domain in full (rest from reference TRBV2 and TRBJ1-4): EPEVTQTPSHQVTQMGQEVILRCVPISNHLYFYWYRQILGQKVEFLVSFYNNEISEKSEIFDDQFSVERPDGSNFTLKIRSTKLEDSAMYFCASTQDLGGEKLFFGSGTQLSVL.

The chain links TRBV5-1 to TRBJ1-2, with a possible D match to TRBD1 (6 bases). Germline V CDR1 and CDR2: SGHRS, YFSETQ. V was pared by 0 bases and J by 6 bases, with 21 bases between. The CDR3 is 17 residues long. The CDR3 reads CASSLVAMAGARDGYTF. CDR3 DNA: TGCGCCAGCAGCTTGGTTGCGATGGCAGGGGCTCGTGATGGCTACACCTTC. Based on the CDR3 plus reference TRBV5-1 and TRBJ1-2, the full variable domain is KAGVTQTPRYLIKTRGQQVTLSCSPISGHRSVSWYQQTPGQGLQFLFEYFSETQRNKGNFPGRFSGRQFSNSRSEMNVSTLELGDSALYLCASSLVAMAGARDGYTFGSGTRLTVV.

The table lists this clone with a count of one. DNA for the CDR3: TGTGCCAGCATGAGGCAGGGCTTTGATCAGCCCCAGCATTTT. It is translated as CASMRQGFDQPQHF. The V call is TRBV27, the J call TRBJ1-5; D is perhaps TRBD1 (5 bases). The CDR3 covers 14 residues. V dropped 7 bases and J dropped 5 bases, with 15 bases sitting between them. Germline CDR1 MNHEY, CDR2 SMNVEV (reference sequence).

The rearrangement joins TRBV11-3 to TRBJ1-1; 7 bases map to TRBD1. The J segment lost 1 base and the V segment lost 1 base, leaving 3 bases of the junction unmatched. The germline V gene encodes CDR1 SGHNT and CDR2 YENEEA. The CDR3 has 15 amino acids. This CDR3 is CASSLGQGGNTEAFF. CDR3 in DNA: TGTGCCAGCAGCTTAGGGCAGGGGGGGAACACTGAAGCTTTCTTT.

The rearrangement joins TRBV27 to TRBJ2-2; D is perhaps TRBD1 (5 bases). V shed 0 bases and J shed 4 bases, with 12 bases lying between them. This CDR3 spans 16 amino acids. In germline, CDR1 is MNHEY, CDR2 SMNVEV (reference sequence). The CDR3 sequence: CASSLSAGFATGELFF. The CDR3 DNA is TGTGCCAGCAGTTTATCTGCAGGGTTCGCCACCGGGGAGCTGTTTTTT.

CDR3 nucleotide sequence: TGTGCCAGCAGGAGGGCCGGGACAGACAGGTACGAGCAGTACTTC. Translation gives CASRRAGTDRYEQYF. The genes are TRBV25-1 and TRBJ2-5; 7 bases match TRBD1. The DNA end is more similar to TRBJ2-7, so the J call may be wrong. The CDR3 loop spans 15 amino acids. The germline CDR1 and CDR2 sequences are MGHDK and SYGVNS.

The CDR3 spells CASGLGRALAGGYNEQFF. CDR3 bases: TGTGCTAGTGGTTTGGGACGCGCACTAGCGGGGGGGTACAATGAGCAGTTCTTC. This sequence joins TRBV12-5 and TRBJ2-1; 13 positions match TRBD2. J was trimmed by 4 bases and V by 1 base; bases with no gene match: 7. Germline V gene data show CDR1 as LGHNT and CDR2 as FRNRAP. This CDR3 contains 18 residues.

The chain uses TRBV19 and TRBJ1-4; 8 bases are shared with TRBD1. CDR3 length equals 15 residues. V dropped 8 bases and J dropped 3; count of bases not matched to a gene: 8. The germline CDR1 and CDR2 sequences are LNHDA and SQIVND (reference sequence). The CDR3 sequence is CASLGRGQANEKLFF. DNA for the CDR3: TGTGCCAGTCTCGGCAGGGGGCAGGCTAATGAAAAACTGTTTTTT.

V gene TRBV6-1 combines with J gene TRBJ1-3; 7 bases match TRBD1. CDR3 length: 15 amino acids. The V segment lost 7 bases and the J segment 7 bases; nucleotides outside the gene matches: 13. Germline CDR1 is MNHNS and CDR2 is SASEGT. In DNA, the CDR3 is TGTGCCAGCACCCAAGGCAGGGGGGCGGTGAACACCATATATTTT. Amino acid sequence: CASTQGRGAVNTIYF.

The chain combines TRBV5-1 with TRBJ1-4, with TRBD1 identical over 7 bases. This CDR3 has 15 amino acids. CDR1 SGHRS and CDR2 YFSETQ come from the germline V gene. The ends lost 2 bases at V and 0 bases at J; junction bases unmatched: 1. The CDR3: CASSLTGATNEKLFF. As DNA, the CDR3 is TGCGCCAGCAGCTTAACAGGGGCAACTAATGAAAAACTGTTTTTT.

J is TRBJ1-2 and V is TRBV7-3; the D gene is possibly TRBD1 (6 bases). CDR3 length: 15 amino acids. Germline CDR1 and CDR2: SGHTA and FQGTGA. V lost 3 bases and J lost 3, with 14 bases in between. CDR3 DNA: TGTGCCAGCAGCTTCGGGAGGGGGGGTTACTATGGCTACACCTTC. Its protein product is CASSFGRGGYYGYTF.

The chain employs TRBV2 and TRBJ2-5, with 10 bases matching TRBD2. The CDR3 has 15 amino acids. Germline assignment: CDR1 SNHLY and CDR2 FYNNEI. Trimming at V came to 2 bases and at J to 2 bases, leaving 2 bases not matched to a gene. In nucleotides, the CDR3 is TGTGCCAGCAGTGAACCTAGCGGGGGACAAGAGACCCAGTACTTC. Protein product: CASSEPSGGQETQYF. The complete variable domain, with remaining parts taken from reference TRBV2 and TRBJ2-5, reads EPEVTQTPSHQVTQMGQEVILRCVPISNHLYFYWYRQILGQKVEFLVSFYNNEISEKSEIFDDQFSVERPDGSNFTLKIRSTKLEDSAMYFCASSEPSGGQETQYFGPGTRLLVL.

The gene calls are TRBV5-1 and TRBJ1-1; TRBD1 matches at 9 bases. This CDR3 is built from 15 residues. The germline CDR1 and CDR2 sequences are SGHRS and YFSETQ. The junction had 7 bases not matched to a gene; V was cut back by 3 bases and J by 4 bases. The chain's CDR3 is CASSSWDRAATEAFF. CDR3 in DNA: TGCGCCAGCAGCTCCTGGGACAGGGCGGCCACTGAAGCTTTCTTT. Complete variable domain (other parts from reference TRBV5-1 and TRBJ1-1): KAGVTQTPRYLIKTRGQQVTLSCSPISGHRSVSWYQQTPGQGLQFLFEYFSETQRNKGNFPGRFSGRQFSNSRSEMNVSTLELGDSALYLCASSSWDRAATEAFFGQGTRLTVV.

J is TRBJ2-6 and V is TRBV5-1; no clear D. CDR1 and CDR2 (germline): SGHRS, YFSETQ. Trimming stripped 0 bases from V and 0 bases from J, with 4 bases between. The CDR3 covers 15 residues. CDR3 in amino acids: CASSLAGSGANVLTF. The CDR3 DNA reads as TGCGCCAGCAGCTTGGCCGGCTCTGGGGCCAACGTCCTGACTTTC.

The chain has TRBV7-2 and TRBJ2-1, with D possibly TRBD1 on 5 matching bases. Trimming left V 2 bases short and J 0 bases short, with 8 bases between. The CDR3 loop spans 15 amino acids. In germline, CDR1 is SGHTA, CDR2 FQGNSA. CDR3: CASSLSGASYNEQFF. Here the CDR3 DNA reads TGTGCCAGCAGCTTAAGTGGGGCCTCCTACAATGAGCAGTTCTTC.

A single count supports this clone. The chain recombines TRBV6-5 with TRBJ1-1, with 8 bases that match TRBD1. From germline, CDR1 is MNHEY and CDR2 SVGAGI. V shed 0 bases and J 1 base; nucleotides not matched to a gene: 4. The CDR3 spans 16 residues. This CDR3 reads CASSYSPTGANTEAFF. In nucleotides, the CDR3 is TGTGCCAGCAGTTACTCTCCGACAGGGGCGAACACTGAAGCTTTCTTT.